This TCR beta chain was obtained from a study of blood T cells in healthy people across ages. Whole-study findings and limits: A strong correlation was found between TCR beta diversity and the percentage of naive T cells.

For the second PCR, which ran for 7 to 11 cycles, a sample-barcoded 5' primer and a J-beta primer mix were used. Tagging of each cDNA molecule was performed by a template-switch adaptor with 12 random nucleotides. Any given sample supplied a minimum of 3 million CDR3-containing paired-end reads. TCRdb ran MiXCR on the 5' RACE reads and lists one entry per CDR3 protein. The table lists about 1 million distinct CDR3 sequences, less than 50% of them singletons, with approximately 20% in the top ten. Note on this clonotype: The antigen is not known.

With 6 bases clipped from V and 8 bases from J, the junction kept 10 bases outside the gene matches. Germline-derived CDR1 and CDR2 are SNHLY and FYNNEI. The CDR3 has 15 residues. Sequencing was carried out using blood. The TCR was taken from a woman aged 55-69 years in good health. The V gene is TRBV2, the J gene TRBJ1-6; TRBD1 agrees at 7 bases. The DNA for the CDR3 is TGTGCCAGCAGAGAGGGACAGCCGTCTCATTCACCCCTCCACTTT. This translates into CASREGQPSHSPLHF.